This passage covers 16 T cell receptor delta chains from one sample sequenced in a study of γδ T cells in repeated Plasmodium falciparum infection. TCRdb reanalysed the multiplex PCR reads via CATT. The top ten clones hold about 15% of a sample with more than 45,000 delta-chain clones, over 1.5% of them seen once. Gammadelta T cells were flow-sorted from PBMC into Vgamma9/Vdelta2+ and Vdelta2-negative populations for bulk analysis. The sequenced material came from gamma-delta T cells from blood. All receptors derive from a pool of human donors (malaria-infected and uninfected, not separated).

Comment on this clone: It differs at one base from a far larger clone, so likely a read error. Other DNA sequences of this sample code for an identical CDR3. This sequence joins TRDV1 and TRDJ1; tentative D call: TRDD3 (5 bases). TCRdb offers no J gene call, so here the DNA was matched to germline to obtain one. The germline V gene encodes CDR1 TSWWSYY and CDR2 QGS. V lost 2 bases and J 0 bases, leaving 28 bases between the germline ends. The CDR3 contains 21 residues. The CDR3 protein is CALGELAVAGSSRWYTDKLIF. CDR3 coding DNA: TGTGCTCTTGGGGAATTGGCGGTGGCGGGATCCTCAAGGTGGTACACCGATAAACTCATCTTT.

This clone came up a few times. TCRdb's entry gives the protein of a much larger clone, which mismatches this DNA's translation at residue 7, likely from a read error; the protein reported here is translated from the DNA. The gene calls are TRDV1 and TRDJ2, with 9 bases fitting TRDD3. The germline V gene has CDR1 TSWWSYY and CDR2 QGS. The CDR3 sequence is 23 residues long. J lost 3 bases, V lost 0 bases, and 23 bases had no gene match. CDR3 DNA: TGTGCTCTTGGGGAACTCCCATCCACCACTCCGTACTGGGGGACAAAAATGACAGCACAACTCTTCTTT. It encodes CALGELPSTTPYWGTKMTAQLFF.

Note on this clone: The amino acid sequence in TCRdb belongs to a much larger clone and departs from this DNA's translation at residue 22, likely a sequencing read error; the sequence shown is translated from the DNA. The same CDR3 is also encoded by other DNA sequences in this sample. The chain uses TRDV1 and TRDJ1; tentatively, D is TRDD3 (6 bases). The CDR3 totals 23 residues. Germline V gene lookup returns CDR1 TSWWSYY and CDR2 QGS. The CDR3 DNA follows: TGTGCTCTTGGGGAACTAGGCTCTATGGTTGGGCACCACTCTCCCTGGGGATGGGATAAACTCACCTTT. Protein product: CALGELGSMVGHHSPWGWDKLTF.

As to this clone: A far larger clone is one nucleotide away, so this likely arose from a read error. The sample holds other DNA sequences that translate to the same CDR3. The rearrangement uses TRDV2 and TRDJ1; tentative D call: TRDD3 (7 bases). Because TCRdb records no J gene, it was assigned here through a match of the DNA to germline. Trimming cost V 0 bases and J 4 bases, with 41 bases left between them. Germline V gene lookup returns CDR1 GEAIGNYY and CDR2 EKD. This CDR3 has 24 residues. The CDR3 DNA reads as TGTGCCTGTGACACCGGTACAGGTCCTACCTCTTCGTACTGGGGAATGGCCTTGGGCGATAAACTCATCTTT. Translating it yields CACDTGTGPTSSYWGMALGDKLIF.

Only a few counts were recorded for this clone. The protein that TCRdb holds for this DNA derives from a much larger clone and differs from the translated DNA at residue 5, which likely indicates a read error; the protein shown here is translated from the DNA. V gene TRDV1 combines with J gene TRDJ1; TRDD3 matches at 7 bases. The junction had 20 bases not matched to a gene; V was cut back by 3 bases and J by 1 base. The CDR3 is 20 amino acids. Germline CDR1 TSWWSYY, CDR2 QGS. The CDR3 loop reads CALGDSDWGSFNTLTDKLIF. CDR3 bases: TGTGCTCTTGGGGATTCCGACTGGGGATCCTTCAACACCCTCACCGATAAACTCATCTTT.

This clone was recorded many times. A far bigger clonotype differs at one base, so this is likely a read error. The same CDR3 also results from other DNA sequences found in this sample. The chain links TRDV2 to TRDJ1, with 10 nucleotides matching TRDD3. J gave up 0 bases and V 0 bases, and 15 bases lay outside the gene matches. Germline-derived CDR1 and CDR2 are GEAIGNYY and EKD. There are 20 residues in the CDR3. In nucleotides, the CDR3 is TGTGCCTGTGACACCGAAGACAGGCTGACTGGGGGATTGTACACCGATAAACTCATCTTT. The encoded protein is CACDTEDRLTGGLYTDKLIF.

Turning to this clone: Since a far larger clone is one base different, this is likely a read error. Other DNA variants within this sample encode the same CDR3. The J gene is uncalled and the V gene is TRDV1; TRDD3 is taken as the D call from the table, unchecked against the DNA. Germline V gene data show CDR1 as TSWWSYY and CDR2 as QGS. The CDR3 is 16 residues long. The CDR3 spells CALGDPDWGTTDKLIF. CDR3 DNA: TGTGCTCTTGGGGACCCCGACTGGGGGACAACCGATAAGCTCATCTTT.

The sample holds many counts of this clone. TCRdb's protein, taken from a much larger clone, differs from this DNA's translation at residue 14, likely owing to a read error; the protein displayed comes from the DNA. The rearrangement uses TRDV1 and TRDJ1, with TRDD3 matching 8 bases. The V gene's germline CDR1 is TSWWSYY and CDR2 QGS. This CDR3 comprises 17 residues. The CDR3 reads CALGGRRGIRMTDRLIF. In DNA form, the CDR3 reads TGTGCTCTTGGGGGACGACGAGGGATACGAATGACCGATAGACTCATCTTT.

This clone appeared many times. The TCRdb protein comes from a much larger clone and disagrees with this DNA's translation at residue 13, likely due to a read error; the protein given here is derived from the DNA. The chain links TRDV1 to TRDJ4; TRDD3 agrees at 8 bases. TCRdb offers no J gene call, so here the DNA was matched to germline to obtain one. Germline V lookup: CDR1 TSWWSYY, CDR2 QGS. With V trimmed by 1 base and J by 0 bases, 22 bases remained unmatched. The CDR3 has 21 residues. The CDR3 is CALGEPKHWGVGPDSARPLIF. The CDR3 bases are TGTGCTCTTGGGGAACCAAAACACTGGGGGGTTGGGCCTGATTCCGCCAGACCCCTGATCTTT.

In this sample, this clone turned up many times. The same CDR3 also results from other DNA sequences found in this sample. The V and J genes are TRDV1 and TRDJ1, with D possibly matching TRDD2 (5 bases). Trimming took off 1 base at V and 0 bases at J, with 33 bases between the two ends. This CDR3 spans 23 amino acids. The germline V gene has CDR1 TSWWSYY and CDR2 QGS. Written as DNA, the CDR3 is TGTGCTCTTGGGGAACGTTACCTACGAAAGGTGGGTGACCGTTTTACGTACACCGATAAACTCATCTTT. Amino acid sequence: CALGERYLRKVGDRFTYTDKLIF.

In the case of this clone: The TCRdb protein comes from a much larger clone and disagrees with this DNA's translation at residue 13, likely due to a read error; the protein given here is derived from the DNA. This sequence joins TRDV1 and TRDJ1; 7 bases are a match to TRDD3. Germline CDR1 is TSWWSYY and CDR2 is QGS. J lost 3 bases, V lost 2 bases, and 21 bases had no gene match. This CDR3 is 20 amino acids long. This chain's CDR3 is CALGEWGRSWARPRADKLIF. The CDR3 DNA sequence: TGTGCTCTTGGGGAATGGGGGAGGTCCTGGGCCCGACCCAGAGCCGATAAACTCATCTTT.

This clone was counted ten times or more. TCRdb's protein for this DNA is that of a much larger clone and differs from the translation at residue 9, likely a read error; the protein shown is the DNA translation. This chain uses TRAV38-2/DV8 with TRDJ1; D remains unclear. CDR1 and CDR2 from the germline V gene are TSESDYY and QEAYKQQN. The CDR3 length is 17 residues. V gave up 3 bases and J gave up 8 bases, with 26 bases separating them. The CDR3: CAYRTPGLSTPLSKLIF. The CDR3 DNA reads TGTGCTTATAGGACCCCAGGCCTTTCTACCCCTCTATCGAAACTCATCTTT.

This clone has ten or more counts. The amino acid sequence in TCRdb belongs to a much larger clone and departs from this DNA's translation at residue 21, likely a sequencing read error; the sequence shown is translated from the DNA. J is TRDJ1 and V is TRDV1; the match to TRDD3 covers 9 bases. The germline V gene encodes CDR1 TSWWSYY and CDR2 QGS. This CDR3 has 23 amino acids. In nucleotides, the CDR3 is TGTGCTCTTGGGGAACTCAGCCTTCCCGAGTACTGGGGGAGGGGTTGGGACACCGATAAACCCATCTTT. Its protein product is CALGELSLPEYWGRGWDTDKPIF.

Turning to this clone: This probably arose from a read error, given a far larger clone one base away. Other DNA variants within this sample encode the same CDR3. This chain uses TRDV1 with TRDJ1; 7 nucleotides align to TRDD3. Per germline, CDR1 TSWWSYY and CDR2 QGS. The CDR3 length is 20 residues. CDR3 DNA sequence: TGCGCTCTTGGGGAATACAGGATGGGGGACGAAGTAACACCCTTCGATAAACTCATCTTT. Amino acids: CALGEYRMGDEVTPFDKLIF.

Of note for this clone: TCRdb pairs this DNA with a much larger clone's protein that differs at residue 15, likely a read error; the protein shown was translated from the DNA. CDR3 DNA: TGTGCTCTTGGGGAACTAAGAGGGTACCGTGGACCCGGATACCGGGGGATACAATACCCCTACTACGCCGATAAACTCATCTTT. It translates to CALGELRGYRGPGYRGIQYPYYADKLIF. The chain employs TRDV1 and TRDJ1, with 9 nucleotides matching TRDD3. J lost 3 bases, V lost 0 bases, and 41 bases had no gene match. This CDR3 has 28 residues. Germline V gives CDR1 TSWWSYY, CDR2 QGS.

A remark on this clone: The TCRdb protein comes from a much larger clone and disagrees with this DNA's translation at residue 18, likely due to a read error; the protein given here is derived from the DNA. The J gene is TRDJ1, the V gene TRDV1, with a possible D match to TRDD3 (9 bases). In the absence of a J gene in TCRdb, the DNA was matched to germline to assign it here. V lost 4 bases, J lost 7 bases, and 46 bases lay in between. From germline, CDR1 is TSWWSYY and CDR2 QGS. The CDR3 length is 24 residues. The CDR3 nucleotides read TGTGCTCTTGGGGGAGAGATGCCTTCCTATCTCTCTCTCCTAACTGGGGGACTTTTCGGTAAACTCATCTTT. It codes for CALGGEMPSYLSLLTGGLFGKLIF.